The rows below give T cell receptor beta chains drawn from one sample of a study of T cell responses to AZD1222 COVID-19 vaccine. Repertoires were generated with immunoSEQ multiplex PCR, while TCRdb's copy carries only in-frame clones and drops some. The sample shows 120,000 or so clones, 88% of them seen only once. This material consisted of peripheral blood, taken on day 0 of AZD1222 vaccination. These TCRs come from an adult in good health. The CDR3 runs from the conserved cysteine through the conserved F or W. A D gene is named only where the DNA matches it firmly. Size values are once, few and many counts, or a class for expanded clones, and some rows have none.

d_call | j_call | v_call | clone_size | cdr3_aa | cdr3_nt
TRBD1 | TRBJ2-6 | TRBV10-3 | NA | CAISESGQGTGANVLTF | TGTGCCATCAGTGAGTCCGGACAGGGCACTGGGGCCAACGTCCTGACTTTC
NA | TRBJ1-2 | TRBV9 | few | CASSVHVGGYTF | TGTGCCAGCAGCGTTCACGTTGGCGGCTACACCTTC
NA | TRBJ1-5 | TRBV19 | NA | CASSTQDRLLSNQPQHF | TGTGCCAGTAGTACCCAAGACAGATTACTTAGCAATCAGCCCCAGCATTTT
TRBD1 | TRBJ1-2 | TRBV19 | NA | CASSTGTGGSYGYTF | TGTGCCAGTAGTACCGGGACAGGGGGCTCCTATGGCTACACCTTC
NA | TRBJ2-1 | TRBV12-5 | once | CASEMYNEQFF | TGTGCTAGTGAAATGTACAATGAGCAGTTCTTC
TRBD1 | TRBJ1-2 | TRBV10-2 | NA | CASSSGQGVGYTF | TGCGCCAGCAGTTCGGGACAGGGGGTTGGCTACACCTTC
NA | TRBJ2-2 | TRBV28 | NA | CASGQSEGRARTGELFF | TGTGCCAGCGGCCAAAGCGAGGGACGGGCGCGCACCGGGGAGCTGTTTTTT
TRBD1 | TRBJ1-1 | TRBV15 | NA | CATSRDRVSEAFF | TGTGCCACCAGCAGGGACAGGGTGTCTGAAGCTTTCTTT
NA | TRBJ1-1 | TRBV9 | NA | CASSGGSGTLYTEAFF | TGTGCCAGCAGCGGGGGTTCTGGGACCTTATACACTGAAGCTTTCTTT
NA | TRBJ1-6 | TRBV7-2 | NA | CASSQQPPLSYNSPLHF | TGTGCCAGCAGCCAGCAACCACCTCTCTCCTATAATTCACCCCTCCACTTT
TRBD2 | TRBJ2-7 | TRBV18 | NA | CASSPAGRAYEQYF | TGTGCCAGCTCACCAGCCGGGAGGGCCTACGAGCAGTACTTC
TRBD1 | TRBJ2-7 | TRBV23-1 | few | CASSQGTGQPHF | TGCGCCAGCAGTCAAGGTACGGGACAGCCTCACTTC
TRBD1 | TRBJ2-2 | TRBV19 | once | CASRTLDRAPGELFF | TGTGCCAGCCGCACCCTGGACAGGGCACCCGGGGAGCTGTTTTTT
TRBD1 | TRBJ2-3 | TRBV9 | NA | CASSVVIGGFADTQYF | TGTGCCAGCAGCGTAGTGATAGGGGGCTTCGCAGATACGCAGTATTTT
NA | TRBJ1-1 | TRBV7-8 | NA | CASSQNRVSTEAFF | TGTGCCAGCAGCCAGAACAGGGTTTCCACTGAAGCTTTCTTT
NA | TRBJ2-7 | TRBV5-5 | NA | CASSLGNYEQYF | TGTGCCAGCAGCTTGGGGAATTACGAGCAGTACTTC
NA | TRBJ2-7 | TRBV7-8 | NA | CASSLVKSSYEQYF | TGTGCCAGCAGCTTAGTAAAATCCTCCTACGAGCAGTACTTC
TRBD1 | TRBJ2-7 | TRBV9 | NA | CASSLGQAYYEQYF | TGTGCCAGCAGCTTGGGACAGGCCTACTACGAGCAGTACTTC
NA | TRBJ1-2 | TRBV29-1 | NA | CSVEGGHTNYGYTF | TGCAGCGTTGAAGGGGGCCACACTAACTATGGCTACACCTTC
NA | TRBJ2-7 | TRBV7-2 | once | CASSAPSTYEQYF | TGTGCCAGCAGCGCCCCTAGTACCTACGAGCAGTACTTC
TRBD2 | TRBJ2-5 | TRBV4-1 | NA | CASSQEWGSVAGGIETQYF | TGCGCCAGCAGCCAAGAATGGGGTAGCGTGGCGGGAGGAATAGAGACCCAGTACTTC
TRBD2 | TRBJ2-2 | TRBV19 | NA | CATRLAGAAGELFF | TGTGCCACAAGACTAGCGGGAGCCGCCGGGGAGCTGTTTTTT
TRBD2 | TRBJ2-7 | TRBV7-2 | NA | CASGTSGSYEQYF | TGTGCCAGCGGGACTAGCGGGAGCTACGAGCAGTACTTC
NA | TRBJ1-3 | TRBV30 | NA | CAWSTDSTGNTIYF | TGTGCCTGGAGCACAGACTCAACTGGAAACACCATATATTTT
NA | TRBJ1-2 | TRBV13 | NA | CASSLQKGSYGYTF | TGTGCCAGCAGCCTCCAGAAGGGTTCCTATGGCTACACCTTC
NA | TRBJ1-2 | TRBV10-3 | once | CAISEGVWGYTF | TGTGCCATCAGCGAAGGGGTCTGGGGCTACACCTTC
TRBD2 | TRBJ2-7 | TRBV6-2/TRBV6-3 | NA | CASSPTRGGAFEQYF | TGTGCCAGCAGTCCCACGCGGGGGGGCGCATTCGAGCAGTACTTC
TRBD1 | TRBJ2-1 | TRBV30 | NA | CAWMGGQGKYNEQFF | TGTGCCTGGATGGGGGGACAGGGAAAATACAATGAGCAGTTCTTC